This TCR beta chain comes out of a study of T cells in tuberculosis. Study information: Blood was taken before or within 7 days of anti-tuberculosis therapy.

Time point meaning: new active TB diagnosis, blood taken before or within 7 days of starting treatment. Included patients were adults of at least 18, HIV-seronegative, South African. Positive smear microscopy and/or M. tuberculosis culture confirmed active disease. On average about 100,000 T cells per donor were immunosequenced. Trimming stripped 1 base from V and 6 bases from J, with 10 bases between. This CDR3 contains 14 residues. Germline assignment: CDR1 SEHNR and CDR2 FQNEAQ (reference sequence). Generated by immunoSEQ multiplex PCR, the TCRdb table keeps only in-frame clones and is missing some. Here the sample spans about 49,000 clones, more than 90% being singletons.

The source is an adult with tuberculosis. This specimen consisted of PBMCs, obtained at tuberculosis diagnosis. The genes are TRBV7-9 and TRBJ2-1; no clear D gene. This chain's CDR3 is CASSLDGVGNEQFF. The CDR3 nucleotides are TGTGCCAGCAGCTTAGACGGAGTGGGCAATGAGCAGTTCTTC.